This TCR beta chain was documented in a study of shared clonotypes between healthy human individuals. Genomic DNA from each subset was divided evenly over several immunoSEQ plates. Amplification in unsorted PBMC replicate PCRs started from around 0.3 ug DNA, which equals about 28,000 T cell genomes. Unsorted PBMC DNA was run through sequencing on ten immunoSEQ deep assay plates. TCRdb's table, derived via immunoSEQ multiplex PCR, lists solely in-frame clones and lacks some. In the table there are 550,000 to 600,000 clones, around 78% of which are singletons. To note about this clone: What it binds is unknown. The same CDR3 also results from other DNA sequences found in this sample.

Study results and caveats: Apart from blood, nothing was sampled; tissue repertoires likely differ.

The CDR3 consists of 13 residues. V shed 0 bases and J shed 4 bases, with 5 bases lying between them. Germline V lookup: CDR1 SGHRS, CDR2 YFSETQ. The TCR was taken from a woman aged 40 to 50 in good health. Some clones in this sample may be carry-over from other donors' samples. The sample taken for sequencing was PBMCs. The rearrangement uses TRBV5-1 and TRBJ1-5; the D is unclear. The CDR3 bases are TGCGCCAGCAGCTTGGACAGTAATCAGCCCCAGCATTTT. It yields the protein CASSLDSNQPQHF.